A selection of T cell receptor beta chains follows, all from one sample in a study of cytotoxic CD8 clonotypes in ibrutinib-treated CLL. Sequencing was performed with immunoSEQ multiplex PCR; in TCRdb, only in-frame clones are kept and a portion is missing. The sample consists of over 200,000 clones, over 65% of them appearing once. The source material was PBMCs, sampled after 12 months of ibrutinib treatment. Receptors originate from a human donor with chronic lymphocytic leukemia. Each CDR3 is given with its conserved first and last residue. A D gene is named only where the DNA matches it firmly.

>TRBV11-2|TRBJ1-3|NA
CASSVDGVAGNTIYF
TGTGCCAGCAGCGTAGACGGGGTCGCGGGAAACACCATATATTTT
>TRBV6-1|TRBJ1-6|NA
CASLRAGTNSPLHF
TGTGCCAGCCTTAGGGCAGGGACGAATTCACCCCTCCACTTT
>TRBV6-5|TRBJ1-1|NA
CASSDSLNTEAFF
TGTGCCAGCAGTGACAGTTTGAACACTGAAGCTTTCTTT
>TRBV15|TRBJ1-2|TRBD1
CATSRVGTGVNYGYTF
TGTGCCACCAGCAGAGTTGGGACAGGGGTGAACTATGGCTACACCTTC
>TRBV9|TRBJ2-7|NA
CASSVGGNSYEQYF
TGTGCCAGCAGCGTAGGTGGGAACTCCTACGAGCAGTACTTC
>TRBV27|TRBJ2-1|NA
CASSGAGYNEQFF
TGTGCCAGCAGCGGGGCCGGTTACAATGAGCAGTTCTTC
>TRBV7-8|TRBJ1-1|NA
CASSSDLTGWAFF
TGTGCCAGCAGCTCCGACCTGACAGGCTGGGCTTTCTTT
>TRBV7-8|TRBJ1-6|TRBD1
CASSRQTGGFSPLHF
TGTGCCAGCAGCCGCCAGACAGGGGGCTTTTCACCCCTCCACTTT
>TRBV29-1|TRBJ1-1|NA
CSVEGTVNTEAFF
TGCAGCGTTGAGGGGACGGTGAACACTGAAGCTTTCTTT
>TRBV19|TRBJ1-2|NA
CASRNGGYTF
TGTGCCAGTAGAAACGGCGGCTACACCTTC